A selection of T cell receptor beta chains follows, all from one sample in a study of T cell responses to AZD1222 COVID-19 vaccine. Produced via immunoSEQ multiplex PCR; TCRdb's table is partial and in-frame only. The sample gives roughly 120,000 clones, 85% to 90% of which show up once; roughly 4% is in the top ten. The sequencing here drew on peripheral blood, taken 28 days after the second AZD1222 dose. These receptors were obtained from an adult who received the AZD1222 COVID-19 vaccine. The CDR3 runs from the conserved cysteine through the conserved F or W. Fields, in order: V gene, clone size, J gene, CDR3 protein. Clone size is stated in some rows and not others, as once, few, many or a class when expanded.

TRBV30	.	TRBJ2-2	CACLKGGSGELFF
TRBV30	.	TRBJ2-7	CAWSPLAPGEQYF
TRBV4-1	few	TRBJ1-2	CASSQERQLRGYTF
TRBV28	once	TRBJ1-2	CASDSGMSYGYTF
TRBV11-2	.	TRBJ1-1	CASSLVTEVTPKPFF
TRBV5-1	once	TRBJ2-3	CASSLTPGAPTQYF
TRBV7-9	.	TRBJ1-2	CASSLTPSTQGASYGYTF
TRBV7-2	.	TRBJ1-3	CASSQQGAVGNTIYF
TRBV19	.	TRBJ1-1	CASSIIPNTEAFF
TRBV7-6	.	TRBJ2-1	CASSLFGTSGRNEQFF
TRBV7-2	.	TRBJ1-1	CASSPTIRGGKLFF
TRBV11-2	.	TRBJ1-6	CASSSQGPDNSPLHF
TRBV6-2/TRBV6-3	.	TRBJ2-6	CASSLGSGANVLTF
TRBV10-3	.	TRBJ2-1	CAISAGQGNGNEQFF
TRBV5-1	.	TRBJ1-1	CASSVGFVPPYRGMNTEAFF
TRBV5-1	few	TRBJ1-4	CASSTTGNEKLFF
TRBV3-1/TRBV3-2	.	TRBJ1-3	CASSQVTSAGNTIYF
TRBV7-8	.	TRBJ2-1	CASTHDRPNEQFF
TRBV7-8	.	TRBJ2-7	CASSSPPRELSHEQYF
TRBV24-1	.	TRBJ2-7	CATSETPGLGHF
TRBV6-5	.	TRBJ1-4	CASRHGSTNEKLFF
TRBV11-2	.	TRBJ1-3	CASSSGTVSGNTIYF
TRBV29-1	.	TRBJ1-3	CSVGQGVPSGNTIYF
TRBV7-8	.	TRBJ1-5	CASSLSWDTNQPQHF
TRBV25-1	.	TRBJ2-5	CASSVPGPLHQETQYF
TRBV7-9	.	TRBJ1-5	CASSPTGGVDQPQHF